A single sample is the source of the 24 T cell receptor beta chains below, sequenced in a study of T-cell reconstitution after alpha-beta-depleted transplantation in children. Unique molecular identifiers tagged the TCRbeta library. TCRdb used MiXCR to reprocess the PCR reads, holding one entry per CDR3 protein. The table has fewer than 700,000 distinct CDR3 sequences, 10% to 15% seen once. Material: PBMCs, mostly from graft donor cells, obtained 360 days after TCRalphabeta/CD19-depleted stem cell transplant. The origin of the receptors is a male patient aged 10 to 17 who had a stem cell transplant for acute myeloid leukemia, so the T cells may come from the graft donor.

The genes are TRBV4-2 and TRBJ2-1; 16 bases fit TRBD2. This CDR3 comprises 19 residues. Germline CDR1 LGHNA, CDR2 YNFKEQ. V gave up 0 bases and J gave up 4 bases; unmatched junction bases: 6. DNA of the CDR3: TGTGCCAGCAGCCAAGATAATCCGGGACTAGCGGGAGGGTACAATGAGCAGTTCTTC. It is translated as CASSQDNPGLAGGYNEQFF.

The table lists this clonotype with a few counts. CDR3 amino acids: CSATGTSGIAFPANTGELFF. CDR3 in DNA: TGCAGTGCTACGGGGACTAGCGGGATAGCATTTCCCGCGAACACCGGGGAGCTGTTTTTT. This chain connects TRBV20-1 to TRBJ2-2; 13 bases are a match to TRBD2. The CDR3 length is 20 residues. The junction had 14 bases not matched to a gene; V was cut back by 4 bases and J by 0 bases. The V gene's germline CDR1 is DFQATT and CDR2 SNEGSKA (reference sequence).

The chain combines TRBV7-3 with TRBJ2-2; 7 positions agree with TRBD2. V lost 5 bases, J lost 2 bases, and 11 bases stayed unmatched. CDR1 and CDR2 (germline): SGHTA, FQGTGA. The CDR3 totals 17 residues. This CDR3 is CASSVNRGGTNTGELFF. The CDR3 DNA reads as TGTGCCAGCAGCGTCAATCGGGGAGGGACTAACACCGGGGAGCTGTTTTTT.

This clonotype was seen many times. The genes are TRBV29-1 and TRBJ2-7; D remains ambiguous. V was pared by 4 bases and J by 0 bases, with 10 bases between. This CDR3 has 13 amino acids. Germline values: CDR1 SQVTM, CDR2 ANQGSEA. The CDR3 region has the DNA TGCAGCGTTGGAGATTTCACCTCCTACGAGCAGTACTTC. Protein product: CSVGDFTSYEQYF.

The table lists this clonotype with a few counts. This chain connects TRBV12-3 or TRBV12-4 to TRBJ1-3; 8 bases align to TRBD1. The ends lost 4 bases at V and 0 bases at J; junction bases unmatched: 2. There are 15 residues in the CDR3. This CDR3 is CASSYDRGSGNTIYF. The DNA of the CDR3 is TGTGCCAGCAGTTATGACAGGGGCTCTGGAAACACCATATATTTT.

This clonotype was counted only a few times. CDR3 coding DNA: TGTGCCATACCGGGACAGGGGGCTTTACGAGGAGAAAAACTGTTTTTT. Translation: CAIPGQGALRGEKLFF. The chain combines TRBV2 with TRBJ1-4, with TRBD1 matching 12 bases. The junction had 14 bases not matched to a gene; V was cut back by 10 bases and J by 8 bases. The CDR3 runs 16 residues. Germline V gives CDR1 SNHLY, CDR2 FYNNEI. Looking up the rest from reference TRBV2 and TRBJ1-4 gives the full variable domain: EPEVTQTPSHQVTQMGQEVILRCVPISNHLYFYWYRQILGQKVEFLVSFYNNEISEKSEIFDDQFSVERPDGSNFTLKIRSTKLEDSAMYFCAIPGQGALRGEKLFFGSGTQLSVL.

This clonotype came up a few times. This sequence joins TRBV14 and TRBJ2-1, with a tentative D call TRBD2 (6 bases). Germline CDR1 and CDR2: SGHDN and FVKESK. The CDR3 extends over 13 amino acids. Trimming removed 4 bases from V and 10 bases from J, with 14 bases in between. The CDR3 reads CASSRLILAEQFF. In nucleotides, the CDR3 is TGTGCCAGCAGCCGGTTAATACTAGCAGAGCAGTTCTTC.

The V gene is TRBV7-6, the J gene TRBJ2-7, with 9 bases aligning to TRBD1. CDR3 length equals 14 residues. With 5 bases clipped from V and 6 bases from J, the junction kept 8 bases outside the gene matches. The germline CDR1 and CDR2 sequences are SGHVS and FNYEAQ. CDR3 amino acids: CASSLRDRVGEQYF. The DNA of the CDR3 is TGTGCCAGCAGCCTAAGGGACAGGGTGGGCGAGCAGTACTTC.

The chain joins TRBV12-3 or TRBV12-4 to TRBJ2-5; 11 nucleotides match TRBD1. The V and J ends lost 4 bases and 1 base, in that order; junction bases with no gene match: 8. The CDR3 length is 17 residues. In DNA form, the CDR3 reads TGTGCCAGCAGTTATCGTCCCGGGACAGGGGGCCAAGAGACCCAGTACTTC. The encoded protein is CASSYRPGTGGQETQYF.

The table lists this clonotype with a few counts. The chain uses TRBV10-3 and TRBJ2-1, with 9 bases identical to TRBD2. V shed 0 bases, J shed 2 bases, and the junction held 8 bases outside the gene matches. CDR3 length: 18 amino acids. The germline CDR1 and CDR2 sequences are ENHRY and SYGVKD. CDR3: CAISESAAGGSPYNEQFF. The CDR3 nucleotides are TGTGCCATCAGTGAGTCGGCGGCGGGAGGGTCCCCCTACAATGAGCAGTTCTTC.

This clonotype was seen only once. The chain recombines TRBV10-3 with TRBJ2-3; D is perhaps TRBD1 (6 bases). The V end lost 4 bases, the J end lost 0 bases, and 11 bases lay between the germline ends. This CDR3 is built from 15 residues. CDR1 is ENHRY, CDR2 SYGVKD, per germline. This chain's CDR3 is CAISAGTFSTDTQYF. CDR3 sequence (DNA): TGTGCCATCAGTGCCGGGACATTTAGCACAGATACGCAGTATTTT.

This clonotype occurred many times. The chain joins TRBV29-1 to TRBJ2-7; D possibly uses TRBD1 or TRBD2 (5 bases each). The CDR3 length is 15 residues. The ends were cut back, 6 bases at V and 2 bases at J, with 20 bases in the middle. Germline V lookup: CDR1 SQVTM, CDR2 ANQGSEA. In nucleotides, the CDR3 is TGCAGCGTCTTAAGTCCACTGGGGGTTCCCTACGAGCAGTACTTC. It translates to CSVLSPLGVPYEQYF.

V and J are TRBV6-5 and TRBJ1-5; 8 bases are shared with TRBD1. CDR1 is MNHEY and CDR2 is SVGAGI in the germline V gene. The length of the CDR3 is 17 residues. Trimming cost V 2 bases and J 4 bases; bases outside gene matches: 10. CDR3 region: CASSYRRQGTVNQPQHF. DNA of the CDR3: TGTGCCAGCAGTTACCGGCGACAGGGGACTGTTAATCAGCCCCAGCATTTT.

This clonotype has a handful of counts. This rearrangement joins TRBV21-1 to TRBJ2-3; the tabulated D call, TRBD1, remains unverified against the DNA. TRBV21-1 is a recognized pseudogene. This CDR3 contains 14 residues. The chain's CDR3 is CASSHPQGTDTQYF. CDR3 DNA: TGTGCCAGCAGCCACCCCCAGGGAACAGATACGCAGTATTTT.

This clonotype was seen repeatedly, ten times or more. The rearrangement links TRBV7-3 to TRBJ2-1; 7 bases match TRBD1. V was pared by 2 bases and J by 3 bases, with 7 bases of the junction left unmatched. The length of the CDR3 is 16 residues. Germline assignment: CDR1 SGHTA and CDR2 FQGTGA. The CDR3 DNA is TGTGCCAGCAGCTTACTCGGGGACAGTGTCTACAATGAGCAGTTCTTC. Protein sequence: CASSLLGDSVYNEQFF.

This clonotype was seen at least ten times. The CDR3 loop reads CASTTGTGTYEQYF. For the CDR3, the DNA is TGTGCCAGCACCACCGGGACAGGGACCTACGAGCAGTACTTC. The chain is built from TRBV7-9 and TRBJ2-7; the match to TRBD1 covers 9 bases. Looked up from germline, CDR1 is SEHNR and CDR2 is FQNEAQ (reference sequence). CDR3 length equals 14 residues. Losses at the gene ends were 7 bases for V and 2 bases for J; bases not matched to a gene: 6.

About this clonotype: One junction end does not reproduce the germline sequence, and a read error may be involved. The rearrangement uses TRBV20-1 and TRBJ2-1; unclear D gene. The germline V gene has CDR1 DFQATT and CDR2 SNEGSKA (reference sequence). The CDR3 extends over 10 amino acids. The CDR3 region is CSARAVTGPF. As DNA, the CDR3 is TGCAGTGCTAGAGCCGTGACTGGGCCCTTC.

This clonotype was counted many times. The rearrangement links TRBV12-3 or TRBV12-4 to TRBJ2-2, with TRBD1 as a possible D gene (7 bases). Trimming removed 7 bases from V and 2 bases from J, with 17 bases in between. The CDR3 consists of 16 residues. The CDR3: CASTGGRGDNTGELFF. For the CDR3, the DNA is TGTGCCAGCACGGGCGGCAGGGGGGACAACACCGGGGAGCTGTTTTTT.

The chain couples TRBV4-3 to TRBJ2-7; D is perhaps TRBD2 (5 bases). This CDR3 spans 15 amino acids. The V end was cut by 0 bases, the J end by 0 bases, with 9 bases between. The germline V gene has CDR1 LGHNA and CDR2 YSLEER. The CDR3 loop reads CASSQDSTSSYEQYF. The CDR3 DNA sequence: TGCGCCAGCAGCCAAGATTCTACTAGCTCCTACGAGCAGTACTTC.

The chain is built from TRBV20-1 and TRBJ2-7; D not certain. This CDR3 is built from 15 residues. V lost 0 bases and J 0 bases, leaving 12 bases between the germline ends. Germline V CDR1 and CDR2: DFQATT, SNEGSKA (reference sequence). The CDR3 protein is CSARDHPVLSYEQYF. CDR3 sequence (DNA): TGCAGTGCTAGAGATCACCCGGTCCTCTCCTACGAGCAGTACTTC.

This clonotype was seen once. CDR3 sequence reads: CASRQSDTEAFF. The CDR3 DNA sequence: TGTGCCAGCAGACAGAGTGACACTGAAGCTTTCTTT. V usage is TRBV12-3 or TRBV12-4 and J usage is TRBJ1-1; D is undetermined. Trimming left V 6 bases short and J 3 bases short, with 8 bases between. This CDR3 spans 12 amino acids.

This clonotype showed up just a few times. DNA for the CDR3: TGCGCCAGCAGCCAAGATACTGGACTAGCGGGCAATGAGCAGTTCTTC. It codes for CASSQDTGLAGNEQFF. This sequence joins TRBV4-3 and TRBJ2-1, with TRBD2 matching 11 bases. The V gene end was trimmed by 0 bases and the J gene end by 6 bases; junction bases not matched to a gene: 4. This CDR3 spans 16 amino acids. The germline V gene encodes CDR1 LGHNA and CDR2 YSLEER.

In its sample, this clonotype was seen a few times. J is TRBJ2-7 and V is TRBV5-5, with D perhaps being TRBD1 or TRBD2 (5 bases each). CDR3 length: 15 residues. Trimming cost V 4 bases and J 3 bases, with 17 bases left between them. CDR1 is SGHKS, CDR2 YYEKEE, per germline (reference sequence). CDR3 in DNA: TGTGCCAGCAGCCCGACCTCGGGGCATCTCTACGAGCAGTACTTC. Protein sequence: CASSPTSGHLYEQYF.

This clonotype occurred a few times. This chain connects TRBV5-4 to TRBJ2-7; 7 bases agree with TRBD2. Germline CDR1 SGHNT, CDR2 YYREEE (reference sequence). The CDR3 spans 14 residues. Germline trimming cut 2 bases from V and 5 bases from J; bases unmatched to any gene: 7. The CDR3 DNA follows: TGTGCCAGCAGCTTAGTTGGCGGGAGTCACGAGCAGTACTTC. Protein: CASSLVGGSHEQYF.